This entry lists 21 T cell receptor beta chains sequenced from one sample in a study of cytomegalovirus exposure and HLA in healthy donors. The primer mix had 60 Vbeta and 13 Jbeta primers. Measured with immunoSEQ multiplex PCR; TCRdb has only the in-frame clones, and not every one. The table has about 140,000 clones, 61% seen once. Sequencing input: PBMCs. The receptors shown here come from a male donor in good health and CMV-seronegative.

The rearrangement uses TRBV14 and TRBJ2-5; 7 positions match TRBD2. The length of the CDR3 is 17 residues. Germline V CDR1 and CDR2: SGHDN, FVKESK. With 0 bases clipped from V and 5 bases from J, the junction kept 12 bases outside the gene matches. As DNA, the CDR3 is TGTGCCAGCAGCCAAGAAGTAAGGGCTAGCGGCCGGGAGACCCAGTACTTC. Translating it yields CASSQEVRASGRETQYF.

The rearrangement uses TRBV29-1 and TRBJ2-7; 8 bases match TRBD1. The CDR3 has 13 residues. Trimming took 4 bases from V and 1 from J; bases not matched to a gene: 3. The germline CDR1 and CDR2 sequences are SQVTM and ANQGSEA. The CDR3 loop reads CSVARDRSYEQYF. CDR3 sequence (DNA): TGCAGCGTTGCTCGGGACAGGTCCTACGAGCAGTACTTC.

The V and J genes are TRBV7-8 and TRBJ1-2; D is undetermined. Trimming stripped 0 bases from V and 8 bases from J, with 13 bases between. This CDR3 region has 14 residues. Germline V gene lookup returns CDR1 SGHVS and CDR2 FQNEAQ. The CDR3 is CASSLASGWGGYTF. The DNA for the CDR3 is TGTGCCAGCAGCTTAGCATCGGGATGGGGAGGCTACACCTTC.

The gene calls are TRBV4-1 and TRBJ2-1; 12 bases are a match to TRBD2. The CDR3 is made up of 17 amino acids. Germline-derived CDR1 and CDR2 are MGHRA and YSYEKL. J lost 6 bases, V lost 0 bases, and 6 bases had no gene match. The CDR3 sequence: CASSQEELAGGLNEQFF. CDR3 sequence (DNA): TGCGCCAGCAGCCAAGAGGAACTAGCGGGGGGTCTCAATGAGCAGTTCTTC.

The chain is built from TRBV5-6 and TRBJ1-2, with a possible D match to TRBD1 (5 bases). The CDR3 is 14 amino acids. V lost 4 bases and J 5 bases, leaving 15 bases between the germline ends. The V gene's germline CDR1 is SGHDT and CDR2 YYEEEE. The CDR3 is CASSLGTAGYGYTF. CDR3 bases: TGTGCCAGCAGCCTCGGGACGGCGGGATATGGCTACACCTTC.

This clone was found a few times. The gene calls are TRBV18 and TRBJ1-5, with 7 bases identical to TRBD1. With 3 bases clipped from V and 7 bases from J, the junction kept 6 bases outside the gene matches. The CDR3 runs to 14 residues. Germline CDR1 and CDR2: KGHSH and LQKENI. The CDR3 nucleotides are TGTGCCAGCTCACCCGACAGGGAAGAACAGCCCCAGCATTTT. It translates to CASSPDREEQPQHF.

The V and J genes are TRBV7-2 and TRBJ1-1; TRBD1 is a possible D gene (6 bases). The CDR3 is 14 residues long. Germline-derived CDR1 and CDR2 are SGHTA and FQGNSA. The V end lost 2 bases, the J end lost 4 bases, and 11 bases lay between the germline ends. CDR3 nucleotides: TGTGCCAGCAGCTTAACAGGGTCGGTCACTGAAGCTTTCTTT. Amino acids: CASSLTGSVTEAFF.

The chain joins TRBV19 to TRBJ1-5; 7 nucleotides agree with TRBD1. CDR3 length: 19 residues. V gave up 7 bases and J gave up 1 base; unmatched junction bases: 19. Germline V gene data show CDR1 as LNHDA and CDR2 as SQIVND (reference sequence). In DNA, the CDR3 is TGTGCCAGTACCGATCTTTGGGATCGACAGGGAATGAGCAATCAGCCCCAGCATTTT. This translates into CASTDLWDRQGMSNQPQHF.

V gene TRBV11-3 combines with J gene TRBJ2-5; 10 bases are shared with TRBD1. The CDR3 spans 13 residues. CDR1 and CDR2 from the germline V gene are SGHNT and YENEEA. The V gene end was trimmed by 5 bases and the J gene end by 7 bases; junction bases not matched to a gene: 4. The CDR3 region is CASSRTGGRTQYF. DNA of the CDR3: TGTGCCAGCAGCAGGACAGGGGGGCGGACCCAGTACTTC.

The chain recombines TRBV5-1 with TRBJ1-2, with a tentative D call TRBD1 (6 bases). Germline V gene data show CDR1 as SGHRS and CDR2 as YFSETQ. The CDR3 runs 14 residues. V shed 3 bases and J shed 8 bases, with 17 bases lying between them. DNA for the CDR3: TGCGCCAGCAGCTCCACCGGGACAAAGGGCGGCTACACCTTC. It is translated as CASSSTGTKGGYTF.

In the case of this clone: One junction end does not reproduce the germline sequence, and a read error may be involved. The V gene is TRBV5-1, the J gene TRBJ2-5; the D gene is possibly TRBD1 (5 bases). Germline values: CDR1 SGHRS, CDR2 YFSETQ. The CDR3 covers 16 residues. In nucleotides, the CDR3 is TGCGCCCGCAGCCAACAGGTATCGGTAGTAAGCGAGACCCAGTACTTC. Amino acid sequence: CARSQQVSVVSETQYF.

This clone turned up a few times. The chain links TRBV10-2 to TRBJ2-7, with 8 bases that match TRBD1. Germline V gene sequence: CDR1 WSHSY, CDR2 SAAADI. The CDR3 totals 14 residues. V lost 4 bases and J lost 4; bases outside the gene matches: 6. CDR3 nucleotide sequence: TGCGCCAGCAGTGTAACAGGGGGAAATTACGAGCAGTACTTC. This encodes CASSVTGGNYEQYF.

In its sample, this clone was seen a few times. J is TRBJ1-1 and V is TRBV30; TRBD1 might be the D (5 bases). Trimming took 4 bases from V and 8 from J, leaving 14 bases between them. From germline, CDR1 is GTSNPN and CDR2 SVGIG (reference sequence). CDR3 length: 12 amino acids. CDR3 DNA sequence: TGTGCCTGGAACACAGGTCGTGTGGAAGCTTTCTTT. This encodes CAWNTGRVEAFF.

The chain has TRBV7-9 and TRBJ1-1; D unclear. Germline V gene lookup returns CDR1 SEHNR and CDR2 FQNEAQ (reference sequence). V lost 5 bases and J 11 bases, leaving 18 bases between the germline ends. There are 13 residues in the CDR3. The CDR3 protein is CASSHSLEDWAFF. DNA for the CDR3: TGTGCCAGCAGCCACTCATTAGAGGACTGGGCTTTCTTT.

The V call is TRBV27, the J call TRBJ1-2, with TRBD1 matching over 9 bases. Germline CDR1 MNHEY, CDR2 SMNVEV (reference sequence). Trimming at V came to 7 bases and at J to 8 bases, leaving 11 bases not matched to a gene. The CDR3 has 14 residues. The CDR3 DNA follows: TGTGCCAGCACCTCCCCCGGGACAGGGTCCGGCTACACCTTC. Encoded protein: CASTSPGTGSGYTF.

The CDR3 loop reads CASSEAASGGGELFF. In nucleotides, the CDR3 is TGTGCCAGCAGTGAAGCGGCTAGCGGCGGCGGGGAGCTGTTTTTT. The chain couples TRBV6-1 to TRBJ2-2; 7 bases fit TRBD2. V lost 0 bases to trimming and J lost 7 bases; unmatched junction nucleotides: 5. This CDR3 comprises 15 residues. The V gene's germline CDR1 is MNHNS and CDR2 SASEGT.

This clone occurred a few times. The CDR3 spells CASSWGGPSSPLHF. CDR3 DNA sequence: TGCGCCAGCAGCTGGGGGGGGCCTAGCTCACCCCTCCACTTT. The V gene is TRBV5-1, the J gene TRBJ1-6; the D gene is possibly TRBD1 (6 bases). Germline assignment: CDR1 SGHRS and CDR2 YFSETQ. Deletions cut 3 bases from V and 10 bases from J, with 14 bases between. This CDR3 has 14 residues.

This clone was seen only a few times. This chain links TRBV10-3 with TRBJ1-2, with TRBD1 matching over 7 bases. The CDR3 loop spans 13 amino acids. Germline V lookup: CDR1 ENHRY, CDR2 SYGVKD. The V segment lost 5 bases and the J segment 4 bases; nucleotides outside the gene matches: 4. The CDR3 region is CAISRDSPYGYTF. Here the CDR3 DNA reads TGTGCCATCAGTCGGGACAGCCCCTATGGCTACACCTTC.

In this sample, this clone turned up a few times. CDR3 nucleotide sequence: TGTGCCAGTAGTATCGACAGGGGGCGTGGCTACACCTTC. It encodes CASSIDRGRGYTF. The chain links TRBV19 to TRBJ1-2; 10 bases map to TRBD1. V was clipped by 3 bases and J by 7 bases; unmatched bases: 2. Per the germline V gene, CDR1 is LNHDA and CDR2 is SQIVND (reference sequence). This CDR3 has 13 residues.

V usage is TRBV2 and J usage is TRBJ2-1; a weak D match, TRBD2 (6 bases). CDR1 and CDR2 (germline): SNHLY, FYNNEI. The CDR3 is 12 amino acids. V was shortened by 3 bases and J by 9 bases, with 9 bases between the two germline ends. The CDR3 DNA reads as TGTGCCAGCAGTGAGAGGCGGGGTGAGCAGTTCTTC. Encoded protein: CASSERRGEQFF.

The V call is TRBV4-2, the J call TRBJ2-1; 11 bases match TRBD2. Germline values: CDR1 LGHNA, CDR2 YNFKEQ. The V and J ends lost 0 bases and 10 bases, in that order; junction bases with no gene match: 5. This CDR3 comprises 15 residues. The CDR3 sequence: CASSQDSGGGREQFF. The CDR3 DNA reads as TGTGCCAGCAGCCAAGATAGCGGGGGGGGCAGGGAGCAGTTCTTC.